The rows below give T cell receptor beta chains drawn from one sample of a study of blood T cell repertoires in COVID-19. Repertoires were generated with immunoSEQ multiplex PCR, while TCRdb's copy carries only in-frame clones and drops some. There are around 200,000 clones in the sample; about 88% occur only once, and around 5% lies in the top ten. Sequencing input: peripheral blood. The source of these receptors is a woman of 80 years or more with acute or convalescent COVID-19. CDR3s include the opening cysteine and the closing phenylalanine or tryptophan. Fields, in order: D gene, J gene, clone size, V gene, CDR3 DNA, CDR3 protein. A D gene is named only where the DNA matches it firmly. Expanded clones are given a class, and other clones once, few, many or no size at all.

d_call: TRBD1; j_call: TRBJ2-1; clone_size: NA; v_call: TRBV5-1; cdr3_nt: TGCGCCAGCAGCTGGGACAGGGGGGGTTACAATGAGCAGTTCTTC; cdr3_aa: CASSWDRGGYNEQFF
d_call: NA; j_call: TRBJ1-2; clone_size: NA; v_call: TRBV21-1; cdr3_nt: TGTGCCAGCAGCATCCAGGGAGGATGCTATGGCTACACCTTC; cdr3_aa: CASSIQGGCYGYTF
d_call: NA; j_call: TRBJ1-6; clone_size: NA; v_call: TRBV28; cdr3_nt: TGTGCCAGCAACATAGACAGATTCAACAATTCACCCCTCCACTTT; cdr3_aa: CASNIDRFNNSPLHF
d_call: TRBD1; j_call: TRBJ1-2; clone_size: NA; v_call: TRBV12-3/TRBV12-4; cdr3_nt: TGTGCCAGCAGTCAACAGGGGCTCTATGGCTACACCTTC; cdr3_aa: CASSQQGLYGYTF
d_call: NA; j_call: TRBJ1-2; clone_size: few; v_call: TRBV27; cdr3_nt: TGTGCCAGCAGTTTAAACGGACTCAACTATGGCTACACCTTC; cdr3_aa: CASSLNGLNYGYTF
d_call: NA; j_call: TRBJ1-2; clone_size: NA; v_call: TRBV5-5; cdr3_nt: TGTGCCAGCAGCTTGGTCCGAGACTATGGCTACACCTTC; cdr3_aa: CASSLVRDYGYTF
d_call: NA; j_call: TRBJ2-1; clone_size: NA; v_call: TRBV5-1; cdr3_nt: TGCGCCAGCAGCACCGGAGAGGCTAATGAGCAGTTCTTC; cdr3_aa: CASSTGEANEQFF
d_call: NA; j_call: TRBJ1-6; clone_size: NA; v_call: TRBV7-2; cdr3_nt: TGTGCCAGCAGCTTAACAGTTAATTCACCCCTCCACTTT; cdr3_aa: CASSLTVNSPLHF
d_call: NA; j_call: TRBJ2-2; clone_size: once; v_call: TRBV10-1; cdr3_nt: TGCGCCAGCAGTGATACCCGGGGAAGATGGAACACCGGGGAGCTGTTTTTT; cdr3_aa: CASSDTRGRWNTGELFF
d_call: TRBD1; j_call: TRBJ2-3; clone_size: once; v_call: TRBV9; cdr3_nt: TGTGCCAGCAGCGTAAGGGACAGGGGAAATACGCAGTATTTT; cdr3_aa: CASSVRDRGNTQYF
d_call: NA; j_call: TRBJ1-3; clone_size: NA; v_call: TRBV19; cdr3_nt: TGTGCCAGTAGTATCGAGTCAGGCCCCTCTGGAAACACCATATATTTT; cdr3_aa: CASSIESGPSGNTIYF
d_call: TRBD2; j_call: TRBJ2-1; clone_size: NA; v_call: TRBV2; cdr3_nt: TGTGCCACCCAATCTAGCGGACCCTACAATGAGCAGTTCTTC; cdr3_aa: CATQSSGPYNEQFF
d_call: NA; j_call: TRBJ2-7; clone_size: NA; v_call: TRBV15; cdr3_nt: TGTGCCACCAGCTACGGGGATCCTAATTACTACGAGCAGTACTTC; cdr3_aa: CATSYGDPNYYEQYF
d_call: TRBD1; j_call: TRBJ2-2; clone_size: NA; v_call: TRBV19; cdr3_nt: TGTGCCAGTAGTATCATCAGCGCAGGGGGCCAAACCGGGGAGCTGTTTTTT; cdr3_aa: CASSIISAGGQTGELFF
d_call: NA; j_call: TRBJ1-2; clone_size: NA; v_call: TRBV6-6; cdr3_nt: TGTGCCAGCAGTTACTCGGTCAGGGACTATGGCTACACCTTC; cdr3_aa: CASSYSVRDYGYTF
d_call: NA; j_call: TRBJ1-1; clone_size: NA; v_call: TRBV11-2; cdr3_nt: TGTGCCAGCAGCTTAGAGGGACTTGCCACTGAAGCTTTCTTT; cdr3_aa: CASSLEGLATEAFF
d_call: NA; j_call: TRBJ2-7; clone_size: NA; v_call: TRBV6-5; cdr3_nt: TGTGCCAGCCGGCGGGCCGGAGATGCTTTCGAGCAGTACTTC; cdr3_aa: CASRRAGDAFEQYF
d_call: NA; j_call: TRBJ2-7; clone_size: NA; v_call: TRBV3-1/TRBV3-2; cdr3_nt: TGTGCCAGCAGCCAAGTGGGCAGTCACGAGCAGTACTTC; cdr3_aa: CASSQVGSHEQYF
d_call: TRBD2; j_call: TRBJ2-3; clone_size: NA; v_call: TRBV5-1; cdr3_nt: TGCGCCAGCAGCTTGCAAGGGACTAGCGGGGAGCAGTATTTT; cdr3_aa: CASSLQGTSGEQYF
d_call: NA; j_call: TRBJ1-1; clone_size: once; v_call: TRBV5-4; cdr3_nt: TGTGCCAGCAGCTTGGTCGGGGGTATGGACACTGAAGCTTTCTTT; cdr3_aa: CASSLVGGMDTEAFF
d_call: NA; j_call: TRBJ2-7; clone_size: NA; v_call: TRBV27; cdr3_nt: TGTGCCAGCAGTTTAAAGAAGGACAGGGAGGGCAACGAGCAGTACTTC; cdr3_aa: CASSLKKDREGNEQYF
d_call: TRBD1; j_call: TRBJ1-2; clone_size: NA; v_call: TRBV5-5; cdr3_nt: TGTGCCAGCAGCCTAAATTCGGGACAGGGGAACTATGGCTACACCTTC; cdr3_aa: CASSLNSGQGNYGYTF
d_call: TRBD1; j_call: TRBJ2-5; clone_size: NA; v_call: TRBV7-2; cdr3_nt: TGTGCCAGCAGTCGAGACAGGGGGGAGACCCAGTACTTC; cdr3_aa: CASSRDRGETQYF
d_call: NA; j_call: TRBJ1-1; clone_size: few; v_call: TRBV6-5; cdr3_nt: TGTGCCAGCAGTTACTGGGGCCAGAACACTGAAGCTTTCTTT; cdr3_aa: CASSYWGQNTEAFF
d_call: TRBD2; j_call: TRBJ2-3; clone_size: NA; v_call: TRBV6-6; cdr3_nt: TGTGCCAGCAGTCCACCCCCGGGACTAGCGGGAAGGTTCACCGGCACAGATACGCAGTATTTT; cdr3_aa: CASSPPPGLAGRFTGTDTQYF
d_call: TRBD2; j_call: TRBJ2-1; clone_size: once; v_call: TRBV5-1; cdr3_nt: TGCGCCAGCAGCCGGAGGGCTAGCGGGAACAATGAGCAGTTCTTC; cdr3_aa: CASSRRASGNNEQFF
d_call: TRBD1; j_call: TRBJ1-5; clone_size: few; v_call: TRBV5-4; cdr3_nt: TGTGCCAGCAGCTTTGGACCAACCTTGACAGGGAGAATGGAGCATCAGCCCCAGCATTTT; cdr3_aa: CASSFGPTLTGRMEHQPQHF
d_call: TRBD2; j_call: TRBJ2-1; clone_size: once; v_call: TRBV30; cdr3_nt: TGTGCCTGGACCGTCAAACTAGCGAATGAGCAGTTCTTC; cdr3_aa: CAWTVKLANEQFF
d_call: TRBD1; j_call: TRBJ1-1; clone_size: NA; v_call: TRBV9; cdr3_nt: TGTGCCAGCAGCGTAGGGGACAGCATTAACACTGAAGCTTTCTTT; cdr3_aa: CASSVGDSINTEAFF
d_call: NA; j_call: TRBJ2-2; clone_size: NA; v_call: TRBV5-4; cdr3_nt: TGTGCCAGCAGCTTGCGTGACACCGGGGAGCTGTTTTTT; cdr3_aa: CASSLRDTGELFF
d_call: NA; j_call: TRBJ2-1; clone_size: NA; v_call: TRBV29-1; cdr3_nt: TGCAGCGTGGAAACAGGGCGTGAGCAGTTCTTC; cdr3_aa: CSVETGREQFF
d_call: NA; j_call: TRBJ1-3; clone_size: NA; v_call: TRBV7-9; cdr3_nt: TGTGCCAGCAGCCCCCAAACAGGGTACGGAAACACCATATATTTT; cdr3_aa: CASSPQTGYGNTIYF
d_call: NA; j_call: TRBJ2-7; clone_size: NA; v_call: TRBV9; cdr3_nt: TGTGCCAGCAGCGTAGGACAGACCGAGCAGTACTTC; cdr3_aa: CASSVGQTEQYF
d_call: NA; j_call: TRBJ1-5; clone_size: NA; v_call: TRBV6-2/TRBV6-3; cdr3_nt: TGTGCCAGCAGTTACCGAGGGGGATATAGCAATCAGCCCCAGCATTTT; cdr3_aa: CASSYRGGYSNQPQHF
d_call: TRBD1; j_call: TRBJ2-7; clone_size: NA; v_call: TRBV7-2; cdr3_nt: TGTGCCAGCAGCTCCGGACAGGGGAGATACGAGCAGTACTTC; cdr3_aa: CASSSGQGRYEQYF
d_call: TRBD1; j_call: TRBJ2-1; clone_size: NA; v_call: TRBV14; cdr3_nt: TGTGCCAGCAGACCTGGGACAGGGTTCGGCAATGAGCAGTTCTTC; cdr3_aa: CASRPGTGFGNEQFF
d_call: TRBD1; j_call: TRBJ1-1; clone_size: once; v_call: TRBV3-1/TRBV3-2; cdr3_nt: TGTGCCAGCAGCCACCCAGGCAGGGGGATGAACACTGAAGCTTTCTTT; cdr3_aa: CASSHPGRGMNTEAFF
d_call: TRBD1; j_call: TRBJ1-2; clone_size: NA; v_call: TRBV30; cdr3_nt: TGTGCCTGGACCCCGGACAGGGTCGGCTATGGCTACACCTTC; cdr3_aa: CAWTPDRVGYGYTF
d_call: TRBD1; j_call: TRBJ1-4; clone_size: NA; v_call: TRBV11-2; cdr3_nt: TGTGCCAGCAGCCCACGACAGGGGAGTAATGAAAAACTGTTTTTT; cdr3_aa: CASSPRQGSNEKLFF
d_call: NA; j_call: TRBJ2-3; clone_size: few; v_call: TRBV6-6; cdr3_nt: TGTGCCAGCAGTTACAAGGCGGGACAGAACCGAGATACGCAGTATTTT; cdr3_aa: CASSYKAGQNRDTQYF
d_call: NA; j_call: TRBJ2-6; clone_size: NA; v_call: TRBV25-1; cdr3_nt: TGTGCCAGCAGTGACTCCACAGGGCGTAGCTCTGGGGCCAACGTCCTGACTTTC; cdr3_aa: CASSDSTGRSSGANVLTF
d_call: NA; j_call: TRBJ1-2; clone_size: once; v_call: TRBV27; cdr3_nt: TGTGCCAGCAGTTTTTCCCGGAGCACCAGTAACTATGGCTACACCTTC; cdr3_aa: CASSFSRSTSNYGYTF
d_call: TRBD1; j_call: TRBJ1-2; clone_size: NA; v_call: TRBV18; cdr3_nt: TGTGCCAGCTCACCGGGGACAGGGTTCACGGTTCCTGGTGGCTACACCTTC; cdr3_aa: CASSPGTGFTVPGGYTF
d_call: NA; j_call: TRBJ1-2; clone_size: NA; v_call: TRBV28; cdr3_nt: TGTGCCAGCAGTCCGACAGGCTATGGCTACACCTTC; cdr3_aa: CASSPTGYGYTF
d_call: NA; j_call: TRBJ1-5; clone_size: few; v_call: TRBV19; cdr3_nt: TGTGCCAGTAGTATGAGGATTAGCAATCAGCCCCAGCATTTT; cdr3_aa: CASSMRISNQPQHF
d_call: NA; j_call: TRBJ1-2; clone_size: NA; v_call: TRBV7-2; cdr3_nt: TGTGCCAGCAGCTTAGGACAGCTTGCTAACTATGGCTACACCTTC; cdr3_aa: CASSLGQLANYGYTF
d_call: TRBD1; j_call: TRBJ1-2; clone_size: NA; v_call: TRBV7-2; cdr3_nt: TGTGCCAGCAGCTTCGGGACAGGAAGCTATGGCTACACCTTC; cdr3_aa: CASSFGTGSYGYTF
d_call: TRBD2; j_call: TRBJ2-7; clone_size: few; v_call: TRBV2; cdr3_nt: TGTGCCAGCAGTGAAGATTTGGGTCGCGGGAGGTACGAGCAGTACTTC; cdr3_aa: CASSEDLGRGRYEQYF
d_call: NA; j_call: TRBJ1-1; clone_size: NA; v_call: TRBV10-3; cdr3_nt: TGTGCCATCTCCTTTGGCCCGAACACTGAAGCTTTCTTT; cdr3_aa: CAISFGPNTEAFF
d_call: NA; j_call: TRBJ2-7; clone_size: NA; v_call: TRBV7-2; cdr3_nt: TGTGCCAGCAGCCCTTCTTGGAGTGGCAACGAGCAGTACTTC; cdr3_aa: CASSPSWSGNEQYF
d_call: TRBD2; j_call: TRBJ2-1; clone_size: NA; v_call: TRBV7-2; cdr3_nt: TGTGCCAGCAGCCCATCATCATCCGGGGGGTACAATGAGCAGTTCTTC; cdr3_aa: CASSPSSSGGYNEQFF
d_call: TRBD1; j_call: TRBJ1-2; clone_size: NA; v_call: TRBV6-1; cdr3_nt: TGTGCCAGCAGTGAAGGTACAGGGGATCGGAATGGCTACACCTTC; cdr3_aa: CASSEGTGDRNGYTF
d_call: NA; j_call: TRBJ1-1; clone_size: NA; v_call: TRBV9; cdr3_nt: TGTGCCAGCAGCGCCGTCCGGGACACTGAAGCTTTCTTT; cdr3_aa: CASSAVRDTEAFF
d_call: TRBD1; j_call: TRBJ1-1; clone_size: NA; v_call: TRBV12-3/TRBV12-4; cdr3_nt: TGTGCCAGCACCGTAGGGGGCCCCACTGAAGCTTTCTTT; cdr3_aa: CASTVGGPTEAFF
d_call: TRBD2; j_call: TRBJ2-2; clone_size: NA; v_call: TRBV4-3; cdr3_nt: TGCGCCAGCAGCCAAGATGAAGGTAGCGGGGTGGCGGGAACCGGGGAGCTGTTTTTT; cdr3_aa: CASSQDEGSGVAGTGELFF
d_call: TRBD1; j_call: TRBJ2-2; clone_size: NA; v_call: TRBV18; cdr3_nt: TGTGCCAGCTCACCGATGGGGACAGACACCGGGGAGCTGTTTTTT; cdr3_aa: CASSPMGTDTGELFF
d_call: TRBD2; j_call: TRBJ2-3; clone_size: NA; v_call: TRBV7-2; cdr3_nt: TGTGCCAGCAGCTTGGGGGACTACGCGGGAACGCAGTATTTT; cdr3_aa: CASSLGDYAGTQYF